This is a list of T cell receptor beta chains from one sample in a study of identical twins. TCRdb processed the 5' RACE reads anew with MiXCR; each CDR3 protein has one entry. The data show roughly 690,000 distinct CDR3 sequences, 21% seen once. These same data were also listed under a study on T cells expressing NK-cell markers.

Sequencing was carried out using PBMCs. These receptors were taken from a young woman in good health. The CDR3 runs from the conserved cysteine through the conserved F or W. Fields, in order: V gene, J gene, clone size, D gene, CDR3 DNA, CDR3 protein. The D gene is left open where the match is weak. Clone size appears in some rows only: once, few, many, or a class for an expanded clone.

>TRBV6-5|TRBJ1-3|few|.
TGTGCCAGCAGTTACTCGCAAGAAAACACCATATATTTT
CASSYSQENTIYF
>TRBV7-2|TRBJ2-7|few|TRBD2
TGTGCCAGCAGCCCCTTGGGCGGGAGGGCCCACGAGCAGTACTTC
CASSPLGGRAHEQYF
>TRBV7-9|TRBJ2-3|few|TRBD2
TGTGCCAGCAGCTCTGAGCGGGGGGGCACAGATACGCAGTATTTT
CASSSERGGTDTQYF
>TRBV15|TRBJ2-5|few|.
TGTGCCACCAGCAGGGGGATACAGGGATGGGCAGAGACCCAGTACTTC
CATSRGIQGWAETQYF
>TRBV4-3|TRBJ2-2|many|.
TGCGCCAGCAGCCAAGAGTTAACCGGGGAGCTGTTTTTT
CASSQELTGELFF
>TRBV20-1|TRBJ2-3|.|.
TGCAGTGCTGGCGGGATACCCCACGATACGCAGTATTTT
CSAGGIPHDTQYF
>TRBV6-5|TRBJ1-1|.|.
TGTGCCAGCAGTTACTGGGGGGAAGCCACTGAAGCTTTCTTT
CASSYWGEATEAFF
>TRBV7-9|TRBJ2-1|.|TRBD2
TGTGCCAGCAGCTTACGGGCTGCGCGGGGGAGGAATGAGCAGTTCTTC
CASSLRAARGRNEQFF
>TRBV29-1|TRBJ2-1|.|TRBD2
TGCAGCGCCGTAGGGCTAGCGGGCGGGCAAGGGGGCAATGAGCAGTTCTTC
CSAVGLAGGQGGNEQFF
>TRBV5-6|TRBJ1-1|many|.
TGTGCCAGCAGCTTGTCTCTGGGAGGGATTATTAACACTGAAGCTTTCTTT
CASSLSLGGIINTEAFF
>TRBV12-3/TRBV12-4|TRBJ2-2|few|.
TGTGCCAGCAGCAATACAGGGACCGGGGAGCTGTTTTTT
CASSNTGTGELFF
>TRBV5-1|TRBJ2-3|few|.
TGCGCCAGCAGCTTGGTGGCTAGCCGAACAGATACGCAGTATTTT
CASSLVASRTDTQYF
>TRBV5-1|TRBJ2-3|few|.
TGCGCCAGCAGCGCGTCCACGACCAATACGCAGTATTTT
CASSASTTNTQYF
>TRBV18|TRBJ1-1|.|.
TGTGCCAGTCAATCAAAAAACACTGAAGCTTTCTTT
CASQSKNTEAFF
>TRBV12-3/TRBV12-4|TRBJ2-1|few|TRBD2
TGTGCCAGCAGTTTAAGCGGGGGGGCCATCAATGAGCAGTTCTTC
CASSLSGGAINEQFF
>TRBV12-5|TRBJ2-1|few|TRBD2
TGTGCTAGTGTCGGGACTAGCGGGAGCCGGGAGCAGTTCTTC
CASVGTSGSREQFF
>TRBV7-9|TRBJ1-1|many|TRBD1
TGTGCCAGCAGCTTAGCGGGGACAGGGGTTGCGGCTTTCTTT
CASSLAGTGVAAFF
>TRBV5-5|TRBJ1-4|.|.
TGTGCCAGCAGCTTGAAGGGCAGGGATGCTAATGAAAAACTGTTTTTT
CASSLKGRDANEKLFF
>TRBV19|TRBJ2-1|few|TRBD2
TGTGCCAGTAGTATAGATGGTAGCGGGAGGCCGGCTTACAATGAGCAGTTCTTC
CASSIDGSGRPAYNEQFF
>TRBV5-1|TRBJ2-1|once|.
TGCGCCAGCAAGTCCGGCGCGTCCAATGAGCAGTTCTTC
CASKSGASNEQFF
>TRBV10-3|TRBJ2-7|.|.
TGTGCCATCAGTGGGCAGCTCTTGAGCGAGCAGTACTTC
CAISGQLLSEQYF
>TRBV20-1|TRBJ2-1|few|.
TGCAGTGCTAGAGATGCTGGGGGGGCGGATGAGCAGTTCTTC
CSARDAGGADEQFF
>TRBV20-1|TRBJ2-1|.|.
TGCAGTGCTAGGCCTACAACGTTGACAGTCTTC
CSARPTTLTVF
>TRBV12-3/TRBV12-4|TRBJ2-5|few|.
TGTGCCAGCAGTTGGGACAGCACGGGGGCCCAGTACTTC
CASSWDSTGAQYF
>TRBV10-3|TRBJ2-5|few|.
TGTGCCATCAGTGAGTCGAGGTCTGGCTGGGAGACCCAGTACTTC
CAISESRSGWETQYF
>TRBV4-1|TRBJ2-7|.|TRBD2
TGCGCCAGCAGCCTTGGGACTAGCGGGAGGACAAACTACGAGCAGTACTTC
CASSLGTSGRTNYEQYF
>TRBV7-3|TRBJ2-3|.|TRBD2
TGTGCCAGCAGCTTAATAGCGGGGGCCACAGATACGCAGTATTTT
CASSLIAGATDTQYF
>TRBV12-3/TRBV12-4|TRBJ2-1|few|TRBD2
TGTGCCAGCATCGCGGGGGGGCTCTACAATGAGCAGTTCTTC
CASIAGGLYNEQFF
>TRBV20-1|TRBJ2-4|.|TRBD1
TGCAGTGCACTACTTCAGGGGGTAGCCAAAAACATTCAGTACTTC
CSALLQGVAKNIQYF
>TRBV20-1|TRBJ1-2|.|.
TGCAGTGCTAGTCGGCCATTTGTCTATGGCTACACCTTC
CSASRPFVYGYTF
>TRBV27|TRBJ2-7|.|TRBD2
TGTGCCAGCAGTTATGGGCTAGCGGGAAGCGAGCAGTACTTC
CASSYGLAGSEQYF
>TRBV6-1|TRBJ2-3|.|TRBD1
TGTGCCAGCAGTGCCCGACAGGGTGTTGGGGATACGCAGTATTTT
CASSARQGVGDTQYF
>TRBV20-1|TRBJ2-3|few|.
TGCAGTGCTGAACCTAGCACAGATACGCAGTATTTT
CSAEPSTDTQYF
>TRBV5-6|TRBJ2-5|.|.
TGTGCCAGCAGCTTGGCCGCCTCCCTGGGGTTTGAGACCCAGTACTTC
CASSLAASLGFETQYF
>TRBV12-3/TRBV12-4|TRBJ2-2|.|.
TGTGCCAGCAGTTTATTGAGCGCGAACACCGGGGAGCTGTTTTTT
CASSLLSANTGELFF
>TRBV28|TRBJ1-1|few|.
TGTGCCAGCAGGCAACCGGGACGGGCGAACACTGAAGCTTTCTTT
CASRQPGRANTEAFF
>TRBV5-6|TRBJ2-5|.|TRBD2
TGTGCCAGCGGGAGGAGGACTAGCAGAAACCAAGAGACCCAGTACTTC
CASGRRTSRNQETQYF
>TRBV7-2|TRBJ2-7|many|TRBD1
TGTGCCAGCAGCTTCGGGACAGGTCGTTACGAGCAGTACTTC
CASSFGTGRYEQYF
>TRBV12-3/TRBV12-4|TRBJ2-7|.|TRBD2
TGTGCCAGCAGTTTGTCACTAGCGGGTTTACTCCCGTTTGGCGAGCAGTACTTC
CASSLSLAGLLPFGEQYF